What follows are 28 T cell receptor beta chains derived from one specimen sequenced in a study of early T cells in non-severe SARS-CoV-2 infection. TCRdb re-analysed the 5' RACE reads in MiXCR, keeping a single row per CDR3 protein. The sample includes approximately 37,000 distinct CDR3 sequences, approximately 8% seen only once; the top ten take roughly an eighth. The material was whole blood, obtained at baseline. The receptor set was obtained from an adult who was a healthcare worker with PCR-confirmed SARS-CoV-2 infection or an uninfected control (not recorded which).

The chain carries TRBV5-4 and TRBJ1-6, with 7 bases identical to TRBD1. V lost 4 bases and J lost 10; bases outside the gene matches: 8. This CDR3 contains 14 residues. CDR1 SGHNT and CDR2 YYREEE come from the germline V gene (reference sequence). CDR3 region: CASSIDRVNSPLHF. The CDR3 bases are TGTGCCAGCAGCATTGACAGGGTAAACTCACCCCTCCACTTT.

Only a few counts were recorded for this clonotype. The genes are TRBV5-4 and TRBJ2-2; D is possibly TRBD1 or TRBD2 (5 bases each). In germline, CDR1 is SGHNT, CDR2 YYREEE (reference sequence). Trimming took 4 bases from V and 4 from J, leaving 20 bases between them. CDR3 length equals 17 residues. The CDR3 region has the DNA TGTGCCAGCAGCCGTACCAGCGGCGTTGGGGGCACCGGGGAGCTGTTTTTT. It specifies CASSRTSGVGGTGELFF.

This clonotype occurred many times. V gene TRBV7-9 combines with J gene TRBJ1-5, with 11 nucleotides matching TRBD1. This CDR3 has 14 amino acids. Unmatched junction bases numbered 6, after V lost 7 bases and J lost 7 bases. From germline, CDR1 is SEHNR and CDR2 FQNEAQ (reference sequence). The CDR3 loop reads CASTAGTGGQPQHF. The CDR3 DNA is TGTGCCAGCACGGCCGGGACAGGGGGACAGCCCCAGCATTTT.

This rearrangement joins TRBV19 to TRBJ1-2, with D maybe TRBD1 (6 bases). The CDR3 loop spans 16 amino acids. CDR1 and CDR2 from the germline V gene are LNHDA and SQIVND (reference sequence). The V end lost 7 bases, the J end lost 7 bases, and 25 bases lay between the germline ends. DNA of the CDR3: TGTGCCAGTACCAACCTCGGAGAGGGGGGAGTCGGTGGCTACACCTTC. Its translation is CASTNLGEGGVGGYTF.

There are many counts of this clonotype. The CDR3 sequence: CASSEGKLAPTAYNEQFF. The CDR3 region has the DNA TGTGCCAGCAGTGAGGGGAAGTTGGCCCCGACCGCCTACAATGAGCAGTTCTTC. The genes are TRBV2 and TRBJ2-1, with D hard to call. The CDR3 covers 18 residues. V was pared by 3 bases and J by 2 bases, with 20 bases between. CDR1 is SNHLY and CDR2 is FYNNEI in the germline V gene.

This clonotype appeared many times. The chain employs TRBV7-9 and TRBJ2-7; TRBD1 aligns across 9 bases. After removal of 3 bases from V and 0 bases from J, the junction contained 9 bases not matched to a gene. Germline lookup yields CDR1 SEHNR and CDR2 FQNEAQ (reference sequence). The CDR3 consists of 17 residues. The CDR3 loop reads CASSFGGTGSISYEQYF. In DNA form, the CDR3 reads TGTGCCAGCAGCTTCGGAGGGACAGGGTCGATCTCCTACGAGCAGTACTTC. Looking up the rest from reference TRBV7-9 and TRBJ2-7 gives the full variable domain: DTGVSQNPRHKITKRGQNVTFRCDPISEHNRLYWYRQTLGQGPEFLTYFQNEAQLEKSRLLSDRFSAERPKGSFSTLEIQRTEQGDSAMYLCASSFGGTGSISYEQYFGPGTRLTVT.

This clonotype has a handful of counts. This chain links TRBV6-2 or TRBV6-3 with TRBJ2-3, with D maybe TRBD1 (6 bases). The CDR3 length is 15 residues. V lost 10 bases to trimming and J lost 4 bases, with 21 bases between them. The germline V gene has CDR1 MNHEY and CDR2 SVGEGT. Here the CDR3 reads CAIRRAGAVADTQYF. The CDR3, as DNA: TGTGCCATCCGTCGGGCAGGGGCTGTCGCAGATACGCAGTATTTT.

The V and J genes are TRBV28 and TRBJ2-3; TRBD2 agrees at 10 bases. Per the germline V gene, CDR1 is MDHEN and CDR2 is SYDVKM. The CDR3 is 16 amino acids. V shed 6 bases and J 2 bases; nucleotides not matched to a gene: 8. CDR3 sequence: CASSRERGGYTDTQYF. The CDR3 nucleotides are TGTGCCAGCAGCCGGGAGCGGGGGGGGTACACAGATACGCAGTATTTT. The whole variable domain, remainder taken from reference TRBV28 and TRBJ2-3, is DVKVTQSSRYLVKRTGEKVFLECVQDMDHENMFWYRQDPGLGLRLIYFSYDVKMKEKGDIPEGYSVSREKKERFSLILESASTNQTSMYLCASSRERGGYTDTQYFGPGTRLTVL.

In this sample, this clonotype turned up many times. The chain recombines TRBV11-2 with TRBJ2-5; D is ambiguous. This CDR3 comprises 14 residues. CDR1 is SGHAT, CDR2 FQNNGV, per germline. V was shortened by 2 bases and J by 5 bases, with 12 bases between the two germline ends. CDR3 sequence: CASSLKTQMETQYF. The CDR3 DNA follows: TGTGCCAGCAGCTTAAAGACCCAAATGGAGACCCAGTACTTC. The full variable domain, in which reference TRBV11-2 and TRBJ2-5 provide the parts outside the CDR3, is EAGVAQSPRYKIIEKRQSVAFWCNPISGHATLYWYQQILGQGPKLLIQFQNNGVVDDSQLPKDRFSAERLKGVDSTLKIQPAKLEDSAVYLCASSLKTQMETQYFGPGTRLLVL.

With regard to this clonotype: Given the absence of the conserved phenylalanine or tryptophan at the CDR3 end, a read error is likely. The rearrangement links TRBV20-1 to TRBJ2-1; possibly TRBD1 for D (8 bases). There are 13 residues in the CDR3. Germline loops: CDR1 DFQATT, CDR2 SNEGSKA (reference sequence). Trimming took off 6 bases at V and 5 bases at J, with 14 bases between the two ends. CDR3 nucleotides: TGCAGTGCCAAGCGGGACAGGAACAATGAGCAGTTCATC. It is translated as CSAKRDRNNEQFI.

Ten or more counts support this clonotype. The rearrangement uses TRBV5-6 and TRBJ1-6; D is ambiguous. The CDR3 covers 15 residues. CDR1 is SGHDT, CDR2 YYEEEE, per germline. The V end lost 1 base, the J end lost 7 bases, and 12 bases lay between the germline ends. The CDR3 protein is CASSLKTLPNSPLHF. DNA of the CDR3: TGTGCCAGCAGCTTGAAGACTTTACCGAATTCACCCCTCCACTTT.

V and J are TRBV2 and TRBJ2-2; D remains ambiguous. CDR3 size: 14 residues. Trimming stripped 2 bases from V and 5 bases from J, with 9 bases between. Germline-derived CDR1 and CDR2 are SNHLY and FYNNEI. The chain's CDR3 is CASSESRVTGELFF. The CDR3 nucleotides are TGTGCCAGCAGTGAATCTAGAGTAACCGGGGAGCTGTTTTTT.

CDR3 sequence: CAISGKRLAGGQETQYF. The CDR3 DNA sequence: TGTGCCATCAGTGGTAAACGACTAGCGGGGGGCCAAGAGACCCAGTACTTC. The chain carries TRBV10-3 and TRBJ2-5; TRBD2 matches 13 bases. V trimming: 4 bases; J trimming: 1 base; junction bases outside the gene matches: 6. The V gene's germline CDR1 is ENHRY and CDR2 SYGVKD. The CDR3 runs 17 residues.

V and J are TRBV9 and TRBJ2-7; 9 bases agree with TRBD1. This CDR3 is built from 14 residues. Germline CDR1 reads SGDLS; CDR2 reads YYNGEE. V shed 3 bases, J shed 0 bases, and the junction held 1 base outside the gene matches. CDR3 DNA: TGTGCCAGCAGCGAGACAGGGGGCTCCTACGAGCAGTACTTC. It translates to CASSETGGSYEQYF.

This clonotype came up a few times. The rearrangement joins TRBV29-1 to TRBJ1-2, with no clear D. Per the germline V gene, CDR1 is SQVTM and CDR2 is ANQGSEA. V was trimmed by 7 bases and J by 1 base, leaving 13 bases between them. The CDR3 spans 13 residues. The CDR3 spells CSARSGVNYGYTF. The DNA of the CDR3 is TGCAGCGCCAGGTCGGGTGTTAACTATGGCTACACCTTC.

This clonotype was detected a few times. The CDR3 DNA sequence: TGTGCCAGCAGCCTAATGCGGGACACCGGGGAGCTGTTTTTT. It is translated as CASSLMRDTGELFF. The V and J genes are TRBV11-2 and TRBJ2-2, with a weak D call TRBD2 (5 bases). The CDR3 length is 14 residues. The germline V gene has CDR1 SGHAT and CDR2 FQNNGV. V lost 5 bases and J 3 bases, leaving 10 bases between the germline ends.

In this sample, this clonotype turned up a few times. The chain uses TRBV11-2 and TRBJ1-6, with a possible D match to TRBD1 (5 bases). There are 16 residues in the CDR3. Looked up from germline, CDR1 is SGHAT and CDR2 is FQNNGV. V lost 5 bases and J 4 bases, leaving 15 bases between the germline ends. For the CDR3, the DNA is TGTGCCAGCAGCCTTGAGGGACCAGGTTATAATTCACCCCTCCACTTT. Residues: CASSLEGPGYNSPLHF. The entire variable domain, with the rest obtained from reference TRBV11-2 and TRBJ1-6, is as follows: EAGVAQSPRYKIIEKRQSVAFWCNPISGHATLYWYQQILGQGPKLLIQFQNNGVVDDSQLPKDRFSAERLKGVDSTLKIQPAKLEDSAVYLCASSLEGPGYNSPLHFGNGTRLTVT.

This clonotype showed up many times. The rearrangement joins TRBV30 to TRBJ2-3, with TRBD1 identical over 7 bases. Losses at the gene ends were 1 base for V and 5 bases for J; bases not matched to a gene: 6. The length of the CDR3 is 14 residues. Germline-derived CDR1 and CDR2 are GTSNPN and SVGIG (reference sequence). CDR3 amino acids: CAWSDRGHGDTQYF. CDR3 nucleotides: TGTGCCTGGAGTGATAGGGGGCACGGAGATACGCAGTATTTT.

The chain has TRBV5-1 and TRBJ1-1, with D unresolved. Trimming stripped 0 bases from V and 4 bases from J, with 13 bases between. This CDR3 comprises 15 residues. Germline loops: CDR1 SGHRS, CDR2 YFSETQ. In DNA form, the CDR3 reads TGCGCCAGCAGCTTGGGGGTCCCGTTCTCCACTGAAGCTTTCTTT. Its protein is CASSLGVPFSTEAFF.

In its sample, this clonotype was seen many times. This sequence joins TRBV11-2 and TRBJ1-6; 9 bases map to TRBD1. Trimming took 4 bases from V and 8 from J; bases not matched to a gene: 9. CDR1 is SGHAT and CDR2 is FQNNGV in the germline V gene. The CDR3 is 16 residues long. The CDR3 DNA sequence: TGTGCCAGCAGCTCCCTCCCGGGACAGGGCGATTCACCCCTCCACTTT. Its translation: CASSSLPGQGDSPLHF.

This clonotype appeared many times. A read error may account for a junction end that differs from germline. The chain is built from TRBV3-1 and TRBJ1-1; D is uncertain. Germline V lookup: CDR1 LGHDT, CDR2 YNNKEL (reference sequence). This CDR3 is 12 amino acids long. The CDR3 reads CASSQTRSEAFF. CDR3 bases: TGTGCCAGCAGCCAAACCCGAAGTGAAGCCTTCTTT.

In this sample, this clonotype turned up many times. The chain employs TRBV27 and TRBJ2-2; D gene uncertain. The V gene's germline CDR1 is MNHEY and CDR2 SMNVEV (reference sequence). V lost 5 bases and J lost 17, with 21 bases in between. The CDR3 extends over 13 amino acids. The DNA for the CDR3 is TGTGCCAGCAGTCCCCACGCGGAAATCGCCCTCTTTTTT. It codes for CASSPHAEIALFF.

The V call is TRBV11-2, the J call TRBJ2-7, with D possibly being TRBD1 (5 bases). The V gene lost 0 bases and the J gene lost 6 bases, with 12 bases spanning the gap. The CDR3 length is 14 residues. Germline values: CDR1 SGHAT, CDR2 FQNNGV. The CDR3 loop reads CASSLEPSGREQYF. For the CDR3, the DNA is TGTGCCAGCAGCTTAGAACCGTCAGGGCGCGAGCAGTACTTC.

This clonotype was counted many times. The CDR3 spells CSASSPLSYEQYF. Here the CDR3 DNA reads TGCAGTGCTAGTAGCCCTCTCTCCTACGAGCAGTACTTC. The V call is TRBV20-1, the J call TRBJ2-7; no firm D call. CDR1 DFQATT and CDR2 SNEGSKA come from the germline V gene (reference sequence). The V gene lost 3 bases and the J gene lost 0 bases, with 9 bases spanning the gap. CDR3 length equals 13 residues.

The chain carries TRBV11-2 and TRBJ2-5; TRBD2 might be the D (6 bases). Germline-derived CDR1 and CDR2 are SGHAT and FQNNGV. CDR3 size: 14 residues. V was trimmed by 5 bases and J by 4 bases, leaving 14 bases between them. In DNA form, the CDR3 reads TGTGCCAGCAGCCGGGACTGGCAAATAGAGACCCAGTACTTC. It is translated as CASSRDWQIETQYF.

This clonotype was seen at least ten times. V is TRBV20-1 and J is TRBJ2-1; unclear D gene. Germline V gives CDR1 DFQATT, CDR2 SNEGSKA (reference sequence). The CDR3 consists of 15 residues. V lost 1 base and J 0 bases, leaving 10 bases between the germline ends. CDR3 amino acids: CSARGSGSSYNEQFF. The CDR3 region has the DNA TGCAGTGCTAGAGGATCGGGTAGCTCCTACAATGAGCAGTTCTTC.

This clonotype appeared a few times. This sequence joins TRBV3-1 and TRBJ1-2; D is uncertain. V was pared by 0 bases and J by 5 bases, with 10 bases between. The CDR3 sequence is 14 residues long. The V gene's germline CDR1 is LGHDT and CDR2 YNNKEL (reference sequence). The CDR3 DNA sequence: TGTGCCAGCAGCCAAGAAGGCGGGAAATATGGCTACACCTTC. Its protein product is CASSQEGGKYGYTF.

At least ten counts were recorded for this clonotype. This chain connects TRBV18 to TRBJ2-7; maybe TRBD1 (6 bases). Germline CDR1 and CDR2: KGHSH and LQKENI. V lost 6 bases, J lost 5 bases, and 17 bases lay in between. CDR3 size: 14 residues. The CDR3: CASSWGQGNHEQYF. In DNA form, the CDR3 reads TGTGCCAGCTCCTGGGGGCAGGGGAACCACGAGCAGTACTTC.